This TCR beta chain was captured by sequencing in a study of cytotoxic CD8 clonotypes in ibrutinib-treated CLL. For the study at large: The subjects consisted of roughly 12 relapsed/refractory and over 14 treatment-naive individuals, with some 18 IGHV unmutated. It was after a median about 11 months of treatment, range 6 to 36, that response samples were taken. Average yields of approximately 260,000 productive templates and 100,000 or so productive rearrangements characterized the samples. Study-wide points: Baseline clonality was higher than in age-matched healthy donors and moved in step with circulating CD8+ T-cell counts.

In germline, CDR1 is GTSNPN, CDR2 SVGIG (reference sequence). The CDR3 is 18 amino acids. V dropped 2 bases and J dropped 2 bases, with 22 bases sitting between them. Points on this clone: Its cognate antigen is unknown.

Only in-frame clones appear in the TCRdb table, and some are missing; sequencing was by immunoSEQ multiplex PCR. The table lists 200,000 to 250,000 clones, 70% of them singletons, with about 6% in the top ten. This material consisted of PBMCs, taken after 12 months of ibrutinib treatment. The genes are TRBV30 and TRBJ2-1, with D tentatively TRBD2 (6 bases). The sequence came from a human donor with chronic lymphocytic leukemia. Here the CDR3 DNA reads TGTGCCTGGAGTTTGGGCCTTGGGGGGTATAAACCCTACAATGAGCAGTTCTTC. It encodes CAWSLGLGGYKPYNEQFF.